Each of the 5 T cell receptor beta chains below was sequenced from the same sample in a study of cytomegalovirus exposure and HLA in healthy donors. Primers: 60 Vbeta forward and 13 Jbeta reverse. Using immunoSEQ multiplex PCR, the repertoire was profiled, and TCRdb retains in-frame clones only, with some absent. There are roughly 110,000 clones in the sample; 75% occur only once, and 2.5% to 3% lies in the top ten. Sequences were obtained from PBMCs. Receptors originate from a male donor in good health and CMV-seropositive.

The rearrangement uses TRBV14 and TRBJ1-6, with D possibly being TRBD1 (5 bases). Deletions cut 0 bases from V and 18 bases from J, with 12 bases between. CDR3 length: 12 amino acids. CDR1 and CDR2 (germline): SGHDN, FVKESK. CDR3 sequence reads: CASSQDTGYYHF. CDR3 coding DNA: TGTGCCAGCAGCCAAGATACAGGTTATTACCACTTT.

The chain recombines TRBV7-2 with TRBJ1-1; tentatively, D is TRBD1 (6 bases). There are 11 residues in the CDR3. V was trimmed by 8 bases and J by 3 bases, leaving 7 bases between them. CDR1 is SGHTA, CDR2 FQGNSA, per germline. This CDR3 is CASEGDTEAFF. The CDR3 DNA sequence: TGTGCCAGCGAGGGGGACACTGAAGCTTTCTTT.

This clone was seen a few times. The genes are TRBV6-1 and TRBJ2-3, with TRBD2 matching over 10 bases. Germline V lookup: CDR1 MNHNS, CDR2 SASEGT. V trimming: 3 bases; J trimming: 0 bases; junction bases outside the gene matches: 6. This CDR3 is 17 amino acids long. The CDR3 bases are TGTGCCAGCAGTGAGGGGTCTAGCGGGGGAAGCACAGATACGCAGTATTTT. It encodes CASSEGSSGGSTDTQYF.

A single count supports this clone. The chain links TRBV30 to TRBJ2-7; TRBD2 aligns across 7 bases. J lost 9 bases, V lost 3 bases, and 14 bases had no gene match. CDR1 GTSNPN and CDR2 SVGIG come from the germline V gene (reference sequence). The CDR3 sequence is 14 residues long. The CDR3 coding sequence is TGTGCCTGGAGAGAAAGCGGATCATGGGGGGGGCAGTACTTC. Amino acid sequence: CAWRESGSWGGQYF.

J is TRBJ2-7 and V is TRBV6-1; the D gene is possibly TRBD1 (6 bases). Deletions cut 2 bases from V and 6 bases from J, with 17 bases between. This CDR3 has 15 amino acids. Germline V gives CDR1 MNHNS, CDR2 SASEGT. CDR3 nucleotide sequence: TGTGCCAGCAGTGAATATTTTGGACAGTCTGTCGAGCAGTACTTC. As protein: CASSEYFGQSVEQYF.